This T cell receptor beta chain was observed in a study of CD4 and CD8 cells across lung adenocarcinoma regions. Of note for this clonotype: A junction end diverges from the germline sequence, so it may reflect a read error.

The germline gives CDR1 MNHNS, CDR2 SASEGT. The length of the CDR3 is 18 residues. Donors had localized lung adenocarcinoma, a non-small cell lung cancer. TCRdb reprocessed the PCR reads via MiXCR and lists one record per CDR3 protein. The sample carries roughly 7,100 distinct CDR3 sequences, less than 55% recorded once. This TCR came from a male donor with lung adenocarcinoma. The CD4 and CD8 labels of this study may be unreliable. Sequenced sample: CD4+ T cells from the margin of a lung tumor. The chain has TRBV6-1 and TRBJ2-1; possibly TRBD2 for D (5 bases). CDR3 bases: TGTGCCAGCAGCCTGACGGACTTTTTGAGCTCCTATAATTCACCCCTCCACTTC. Protein sequence: CASSLTDFLSSYNSPLHF.